This T cell receptor beta chain was recovered during a study of identical twins. V lost 2 bases, J lost 8 bases, and 12 bases lay in between. The CDR3 sequence is 14 residues long. CDR1 SGHTA and CDR2 FQGNSA come from the germline V gene. This clonotype showed up just a few times. The antigen is not known. TCRdb re-called the 5' RACE reads with MiXCR, one entry per CDR3 protein. Here the sample spans fewer than 900,000 distinct CDR3 sequences, about 20% being singletons. Study conclusions and caveats: Reduced insertions were recorded for abundant cord blood beta clonotypes, with no such pattern in memory repertoires.

These sequences were also reported in another study, on T cells expressing NK-cell markers. That study reports: The eight sequenced donors comprised seven who were HCMV-seropositive and one who was seronegative. About six donors showed dominant NKG2C+ clonotypes comprising about 1.0-7.5% of their CD8+ T cells.

The rearrangement uses TRBV7-2 and TRBJ1-4; D is possibly TRBD1 (6 bases). The sequencing sample was made of PBMCs. This TCR was recovered from a woman aged 18-35 years in good health. Written as DNA, the CDR3 is TGTGCCAGCAGCTTATTGGGGGCGGGGGAAAAACTGTTTTTT. It specifies CASSLLGAGEKLFF. Variable domain in full (rest from reference TRBV7-2 and TRBJ1-4): GAGVSQSPSNKVTEKGKDVELRCDPISGHTALYWYRQSLGQGLEFLIYFQGNSAPDKSGLPSDRFSAERTGGSVSTLTIQRTQQEDSAVYLCASSLLGAGEKLFFGSGTQLSVL.